This entry lists 10 T cell receptor beta chains sequenced from one sample in a study of T cells in Graves' hyperthyroidism and ophthalmopathy. RNA transcripts provided the source from which TCR beta CDR3 regions were amplified. An initial round of RT-PCR targeting the TCR CDR3 relied on the HTBI primer set. TCRdb passed the multiplex PCR reads through MiXCR, listing each CDR3 protein once. The profile shows about 840,000 distinct CDR3 sequences, 38% of them singletons. The specimen sequenced was blood. The origin of the receptors is a man between 18 and 35 years old with Graves' hyperthyroidism.

About this clonotype: It may be a read error: a sequence one base away is much more abundant. The rearrangement joins TRBV5-1 to TRBJ2-7, with a tentative D call TRBD1 (5 bases). This CDR3 has 14 residues. CDR1 SGHRS and CDR2 YFSETQ come from the germline V gene. The CDR3 bases are TGCGCCAGCAGCTTGCTGCAGGGAACCTACGAGCAGTGCTTC. Residues: CASSLLQGTYEQCF.

The table lists this clonotype with a few counts. This chain joins TRBV12-3 or TRBV12-4 and TRBJ2-5, with no clear D. CDR3 length: 12 amino acids. Trimming pared 7 bases from V and 7 bases from J, leaving 13 bases between. The CDR3 is CASTSLKGTQYF. CDR3 coding DNA: TGTGCCAGCACCTCATTAAAGGGGACCCAGTACTTC.

This clonotype occurred many times. The chain is built from TRBV5-1 and TRBJ2-7; D perhaps matches TRBD2 (6 bases). The germline V and J ends were trimmed by 3 bases and 6 bases, with 10 bases remaining between them. Looked up from germline, CDR1 is SGHRS and CDR2 is YFSETQ. This CDR3 is built from 12 residues. In DNA form, the CDR3 reads TGCGCCAGCAGCTGGGGGGACGGCGAGCAGTACTTC. This gives the protein CASSWGDGEQYF.

Many counts were recorded for this clonotype. The chain employs TRBV19 and TRBJ1-1; D ambiguous. The CDR3 contains 12 residues. V lost 8 bases and J 1 base, leaving 8 bases between the germline ends. CDR1 and CDR2 (germline): LNHDA, SQIVND (reference sequence). The CDR3 DNA reads TGTGCCAGTGGAACGCGGAACACTGAAGCTTTCTTT. Amino acid sequence: CASGTRNTEAFF.

The chain combines TRBV7-6 with TRBJ1-1; the match to TRBD1 covers 7 bases. Trimming cost V 5 bases and J 11 bases; bases outside gene matches: 20. The V gene's germline CDR1 is SGHVS and CDR2 FNYEAQ. The CDR3 is 16 amino acids. Written as DNA, the CDR3 is TGTGCCAGCAGCCAGGGGACAGTGGGGCGATCGTGGAATGCTTTCTTT. Encoded protein: CASSQGTVGRSWNAFF.

This clonotype was observed many times. The chain combines TRBV7-9 with TRBJ1-2; TRBD1 matches 9 bases. With 3 bases clipped from V and 8 bases from J, the junction kept 4 bases outside the gene matches. The CDR3 runs 13 residues. CDR1 SEHNR and CDR2 FQNEAQ come from the germline V gene (reference sequence). The CDR3 bases are TGTGCCAGCAGCTTTACAGGGGGCGGGGGCTACACCTTC. It translates to CASSFTGGGGYTF.

At least ten counts were recorded for this clonotype. The CDR3 DNA sequence: TGCAGCGTTGAGCGGGGGAACACTGAAGCTTTCTTT. Translating it yields CSVERGNTEAFF. This rearrangement joins TRBV29-1 to TRBJ1-1; D gene uncertain. CDR1 and CDR2 (germline): SQVTM, ANQGSEA. The CDR3 consists of 12 residues. Trimming left V 3 bases short and J 1 base short, with 6 bases between.

This clonotype was observed at least ten times. The rearrangement links TRBV19 to TRBJ1-6, with D uncertain. Trimming stripped 7 bases from V and 13 bases from J, with 14 bases between. Germline V gene sequence: CDR1 LNHDA, CDR2 SQIVND (reference sequence). This CDR3 contains 12 residues. The CDR3 reads CASKDSPGPLHF. The DNA for the CDR3 is TGTGCCAGTAAAGACTCGCCCGGGCCCCTCCACTTT.

Notes on this clonotype: Germline is not matched at one junction end, which may reflect a read error. J is TRBJ2-6 and V is TRBV29-1; tentative D call: TRBD1 (5 bases). The germline V gene has CDR1 SQVTM and CDR2 ANQGSEA. CDR3 length: 15 residues. This CDR3 reads CSVEDPKGGANVLAF. The CDR3 DNA follows: TGCAGCGTTGAAGATCCGAAGGGTGGGGCGAACGTCCTGGCTTTC.

This clonotype was seen more than once but under ten times. The CDR3 here is CASSFTQGATEAFF. The CDR3 nucleotides are TGTGCCAGCAGCTTCACGCAGGGGGCCACTGAAGCTTTCTTT. The chain has TRBV11-2 and TRBJ1-1, with 8 bases matching TRBD1. V shed 3 bases and J 4 bases; nucleotides not matched to a gene: 4. The CDR3 length is 14 residues. The V gene's germline CDR1 is SGHAT and CDR2 FQNNGV.